A single sample is the source of the 9 T cell receptor beta chains below, sequenced in a study of cytomegalovirus exposure and HLA in healthy donors. Vbeta (60) and Jbeta (13) primers were used in the PCR. Assay used: immunoSEQ multiplex PCR; TCRdb lists only in-frame clones, some missing. The sample carries about 120,000 clones, 55% to 75% recorded once. Sequencing input: PBMCs. These receptors all come from a young man in good health and CMV-seronegative.

The chain is built from TRBV5-1 and TRBJ2-1; tentative D call: TRBD1 (6 bases). Deletions cut 4 bases from V and 0 bases from J, with 14 bases between. CDR3 length: 16 amino acids. Germline V gene sequence: CDR1 SGHRS, CDR2 YFSETQ. CDR3 sequence (DNA): TGCGCCAGCAGCACCGCTGTCAGGGGCTCCTACAATGAGCAGTTCTTC. Translating it yields CASSTAVRGSYNEQFF.

The chain links TRBV29-1 to TRBJ2-2, with D perhaps matching TRBD1 (6 bases). V lost 4 bases and J lost 0, with 9 bases in between. The CDR3 is 14 amino acids. Germline V gene lookup returns CDR1 SQVTM and CDR2 ANQGSEA. The CDR3 loop reads CSVGWTANTGELFF. DNA for the CDR3: TGCAGCGTTGGATGGACAGCGAACACCGGGGAGCTGTTTTTT.

The genes are TRBV9 and TRBJ1-4; D is perhaps TRBD1 (6 bases). CDR3 length: 12 amino acids. Germline V lookup: CDR1 SGDLS, CDR2 YYNGEE. The V end lost 4 bases, the J end lost 11 bases, and 12 bases lay between the germline ends. CDR3: CASSLRGGKLFF. For the CDR3, the DNA is TGTGCCAGCAGCCTAAGGGGGGGGAAACTGTTTTTT.

The V gene is TRBV5-1, the J gene TRBJ1-1; D gene ambiguous. Trimming cost V 4 bases and J 0 bases, with 10 bases left between them. CDR1 and CDR2 from the germline V gene are SGHRS and YFSETQ. The CDR3 totals 14 residues. The CDR3 reads CASSPQYMNTEAFF. The CDR3 DNA follows: TGCGCCAGCAGCCCACAGTATATGAACACTGAAGCTTTCTTT.

The chain has TRBV14 and TRBJ2-7, with D hard to call. The ends were cut back, 0 bases at V and 6 bases at J, with 9 bases in the middle. The CDR3 has 13 residues. CDR1 is SGHDN, CDR2 FVKESK, per germline. Written as DNA, the CDR3 is TGTGCCAGCAGCCAAGAACTTGGTGCCGAGCAGTACTTC. It specifies CASSQELGAEQYF.

The chain combines TRBV5-6 with TRBJ2-7, with a tentative D call TRBD1 (5 bases). Trimming took 2 bases from V and 12 from J, leaving 18 bases between them. This CDR3 has 13 residues. CDR1 and CDR2 from the germline V gene are SGHDT and YYEEEE. DNA of the CDR3: TGTGCCAGCAGCTTTTTTACAGGTCCGGCTTCGTACTTC. It yields the protein CASSFFTGPASYF.

This clone was detected only a few times. This sequence joins TRBV2 and TRBJ1-5, with 7 bases matching TRBD1. Germline V gene sequence: CDR1 SNHLY, CDR2 FYNNEI. The CDR3 is made up of 17 amino acids. Unmatched junction bases numbered 11, after V lost 6 bases and J lost 0 bases. The CDR3: CASRAGTAFYSNQPQHF. In DNA, the CDR3 is TGTGCCAGCAGAGCCGGGACAGCCTTTTATAGCAATCAGCCCCAGCATTTT. Drawing the rest from reference TRBV2 and TRBJ1-5, the complete variable domain is EPEVTQTPSHQVTQMGQEVILRCVPISNHLYFYWYRQILGQKVEFLVSFYNNEISEKSEIFDDQFSVERPDGSNFTLKIRSTKLEDSAMYFCASRAGTAFYSNQPQHFGDGTRLSIL.

This clone has only a few counts. The chain recombines TRBV5-1 with TRBJ2-1, with D unclear. This CDR3 comprises 13 residues. CDR1 and CDR2 (germline): SGHRS, YFSETQ. Trimming pared 4 bases from V and 5 bases from J, leaving 10 bases between. CDR3 loop: CASSLDRNNEQFF. CDR3 nucleotides: TGCGCCAGCAGCCTAGACCGAAACAATGAGCAGTTCTTC.

This chain connects TRBV18 to TRBJ1-1; TRBD1 matches at 7 bases. The CDR3 spans 14 residues. From germline, CDR1 is KGHSH and CDR2 LQKENI. Trimming cost V 3 bases and J 4 bases; bases outside gene matches: 5. As DNA, the CDR3 is TGTGCCAGCTCACCGAGACAGGGAGGCACTGAAGCTTTCTTT. Amino acids: CASSPRQGGTEAFF.